This T cell receptor (beta chain) was documented in a study of beta chain features in type 1 diabetes. Germline V gene lookup returns CDR1 SGHNT and CDR2 YYREEE (reference sequence). The ends lost 0 bases at V and 6 bases at J; junction bases unmatched: 6. This CDR3 is built from 16 residues. General study results and limits: TCRB CDR3s from Type 1 diabetes patients were moderately but significantly shorter in all four CD4+ subsets. At VDJ recombination sites, type 1 diabetes patients had fewer insertions and more deleted nucleotides.

A word on this clone: The antigen is undetermined.

Of the isolated RNA, all was reverse transcribed, and so the sequenced material was expressed TCRB transcripts. Repertoires were generated with immunoSEQ multiplex PCR, while TCRdb's copy carries only in-frame clones and drops some. The sample carries some 280,000 clones, over 11% recorded once. The rearrangement joins TRBV5-4 to TRBJ2-1; 10 nucleotides align to TRBD2. Sequencing input: naive CD4+ T cells from blood. This receptor was identified in a man between 25 and 39 years old with type 1 diabetes. CDR3 nucleotide sequence: TGTGCCAGCAGCTTGGCTAGCGGGAGCCGCTCCAATGAGCAGTTCTTC. Protein sequence: CASSLASGSRSNEQFF.